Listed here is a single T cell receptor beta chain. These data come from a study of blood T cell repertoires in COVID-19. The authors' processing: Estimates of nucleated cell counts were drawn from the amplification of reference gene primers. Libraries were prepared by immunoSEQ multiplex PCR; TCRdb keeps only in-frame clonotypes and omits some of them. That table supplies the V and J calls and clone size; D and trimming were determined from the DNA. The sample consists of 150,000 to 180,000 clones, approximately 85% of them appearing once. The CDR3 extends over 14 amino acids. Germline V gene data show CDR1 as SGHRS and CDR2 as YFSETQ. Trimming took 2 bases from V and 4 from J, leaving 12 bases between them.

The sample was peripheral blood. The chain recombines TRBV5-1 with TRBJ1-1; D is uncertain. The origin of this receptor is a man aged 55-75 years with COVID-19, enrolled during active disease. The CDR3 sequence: CASSFFQEATEAFF. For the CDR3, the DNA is TGCGCCAGCAGCTTTTTCCAGGAGGCCACTGAAGCTTTCTTT.